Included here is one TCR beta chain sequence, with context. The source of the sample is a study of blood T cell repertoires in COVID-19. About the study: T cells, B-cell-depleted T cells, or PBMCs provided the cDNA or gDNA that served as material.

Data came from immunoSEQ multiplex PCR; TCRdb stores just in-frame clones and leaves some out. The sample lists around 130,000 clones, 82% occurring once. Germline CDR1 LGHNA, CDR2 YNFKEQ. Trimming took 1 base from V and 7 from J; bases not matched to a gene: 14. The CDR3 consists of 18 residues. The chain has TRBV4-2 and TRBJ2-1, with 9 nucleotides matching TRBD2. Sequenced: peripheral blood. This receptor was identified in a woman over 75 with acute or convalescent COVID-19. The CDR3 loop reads CASSQGSLAGNPGNEQFF. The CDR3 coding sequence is TGTGCCAGCAGCCAAGGATCCCTAGCGGGGAACCCCGGTAATGAGCAGTTCTTC.